This T cell receptor beta chain stems from a study of blood T cell repertoires in COVID-19. The germline V gene has CDR1 LGHNA and CDR2 YSLEER. Germline trimming cut 0 bases from V and 9 bases from J; bases unmatched to any gene: 6. The CDR3 consists of 15 residues. Participant age was roughly 18 to 100 years, and participants resided in fewer than 30 US areas. Self-reported history from a screening survey and questionnaire set each donor's cohort. Recovered status applied to Cohort 3 donors who had two consecutive negative PCRs. It also applied to those with clearance or with symptom resolution. Repertoires were generated with immunoSEQ multiplex PCR, while TCRdb's copy carries only in-frame clones and drops some. The sample consists of hundreds of thousands of clones, more than 80% of them appearing once.

The chain employs TRBV4-3 and TRBJ2-1; TRBD2 matches 9 bases. The TCR originated in a man between 18 and 35 years old who had recovered from COVID-19. The sample was PBMCs or T cells enriched from blood (not recorded which). The CDR3: CASSQDLAGVGEQFF. DNA for the CDR3: TGCGCCAGCAGCCAAGATTTAGCGGGAGTAGGTGAGCAGTTCTTC.